The 9 T cell receptor beta chains below were found in one sample sequenced in a study of PD-L1 blockade in urothelial cancer. Repertoires were generated with immunoSEQ multiplex PCR, while TCRdb's copy carries only in-frame clones and drops some. The sample yields about 84,000 clones, over 80% seen once. The specimen was PBMCs, collected around atezolizumab (anti-PD-L1) treatment. The receptors stem from a man aged 65 to 85 with urothelial cancer.

This chain uses TRBV7-6 with TRBJ2-2, with D possibly being TRBD1 (5 bases). The CDR3 totals 13 residues. The V gene's germline CDR1 is SGHVS and CDR2 FNYEAQ. V gave up 5 bases and J gave up 11 bases, with 15 bases separating them. CDR3 protein: CASSLPDSLELFF. The CDR3 nucleotides are TGTGCCAGCAGCCTTCCCGACAGTCTTGAGCTGTTTTTT.

The rearrangement joins TRBV7-3 to TRBJ1-2; D perhaps matches TRBD1 (5 bases). Germline values: CDR1 SGHTA, CDR2 FQGTGA. This CDR3 contains 14 residues. Trimming left V 3 bases short and J 7 bases short, with 15 bases between. Here the CDR3 reads CASSLDVNQGGYTF. The CDR3 DNA reads as TGTGCCAGCAGCTTGGACGTTAACCAGGGTGGCTACACCTTC.

This rearrangement joins TRBV19 to TRBJ1-1; 9 bases map to TRBD1. This CDR3 spans 17 amino acids. The germline V gene has CDR1 LNHDA and CDR2 SQIVND (reference sequence). V lost 3 bases, J lost 4 bases, and 12 bases stayed unmatched. The CDR3 loop is CASSIGTGILSGTEAFF. The DNA for the CDR3 is TGTGCCAGTAGTATCGGGACAGGGATATTGAGTGGCACTGAAGCTTTCTTT.

The chain joins TRBV4-3 to TRBJ2-5; 8 bases map to TRBD2. The CDR3 spans 17 residues. After removal of 2 bases from V and 1 base from J, the junction contained 9 bases not matched to a gene. Germline values: CDR1 LGHNA, CDR2 YSLEER. In nucleotides, the CDR3 is TGCGCCAGCAGCCAAACGGGGGCGGGAGGACGCCAAGAGACCCAGTACTTC. It is translated as CASSQTGAGGRQETQYF.

The chain couples TRBV11-3 to TRBJ2-2, with 8 bases that match TRBD2. CDR3 length: 16 residues. Germline CDR1 is SGHNT and CDR2 is YENEEA. V trimming: 6 bases; J trimming: 5 bases; junction bases outside the gene matches: 11. The CDR3 region is CASSLRAGGGTGELFF. The CDR3 bases are TGTGCCAGCAGTCTAAGGGCGGGAGGAGGAACCGGGGAGCTGTTTTTT.

The chain joins TRBV2 to TRBJ2-1, with unresolved D. V dropped 1 base and J dropped 0 bases, with 7 bases sitting between them. Germline V gives CDR1 SNHLY, CDR2 FYNNEI. The CDR3 loop spans 15 amino acids. CDR3 nucleotide sequence: TGTGCCAGCAGTGAAGGAGGCAGCTCCTACAATGAGCAGTTCTTC. Amino acids: CASSEGGSSYNEQFF.

The chain is built from TRBV7-2 and TRBJ2-7; D remains ambiguous. V lost 2 bases and J lost 4, with 12 bases in between. Germline V CDR1 and CDR2: SGHTA, FQGNSA. The length of the CDR3 is 14 residues. The CDR3 is CASSLSRSSYEQYF. In DNA, the CDR3 is TGTGCCAGCAGCTTAAGCCGGTCCTCTTACGAGCAGTACTTC.

The gene calls are TRBV7-3 and TRBJ2-5, with 14 bases lining up with TRBD2. Germline V gene lookup returns CDR1 SGHTA and CDR2 FQGTGA. The CDR3 consists of 17 residues. V lost 5 bases to trimming and J lost 0 bases; unmatched junction nucleotides: 5. The CDR3 DNA is TGTGCCAGCAGCCCCGGGACTAGCGGGGGCCACCAAGAGACCCAGTACTTC. Its protein product is CASSPGTSGGHQETQYF.

By share of the sample, this clone is medium-sized. The chain has TRBV2 and TRBJ2-1; 11 nucleotides align to TRBD2. J lost 3 bases, V lost 6 bases, and 7 bases had no gene match. CDR1 is SNHLY, CDR2 FYNNEI, per germline. The length of the CDR3 is 16 residues. CDR3 nucleotide sequence: TGTGCCAGCAGGGGTAGCGGGGGGGCGTTCTACAATGAGCAGTTCTTC. Protein sequence: CASRGSGGAFYNEQFF.